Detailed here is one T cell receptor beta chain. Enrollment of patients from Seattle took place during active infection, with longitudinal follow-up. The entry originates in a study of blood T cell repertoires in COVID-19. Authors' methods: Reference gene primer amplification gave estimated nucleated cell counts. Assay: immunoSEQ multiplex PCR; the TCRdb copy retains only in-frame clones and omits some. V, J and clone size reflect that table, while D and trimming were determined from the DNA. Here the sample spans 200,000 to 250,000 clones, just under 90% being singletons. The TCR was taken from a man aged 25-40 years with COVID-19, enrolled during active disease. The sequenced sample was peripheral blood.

CDR3 residues: CASSPPSWPDKDTQYF. For the CDR3, the DNA is TGTGCCAGCAGTCCCCCCAGTTGGCCCGACAAAGATACGCAGTATTTT. This chain uses TRBV28 with TRBJ2-3; D remains ambiguous. Germline assignment: CDR1 MDHEN and CDR2 SYDVKM. The CDR3 totals 16 residues. The V gene lost 5 bases and the J gene lost 5 bases, with 20 bases spanning the gap. Based on the CDR3 plus reference TRBV28 and TRBJ2-3, the full variable domain is DVKVTQSSRYLVKRTGEKVFLECVQDMDHENMFWYRQDPGLGLRLIYFSYDVKMKEKGDIPEGYSVSREKKERFSLILESASTNQTSMYLCASSPPSWPDKDTQYFGPGTRLTVL.